The 15 T cell receptor beta chains listed next were all sequenced from one sample in a study of shared clonotypes between healthy human individuals. Terminally differentiated effector memory CD45RA+ cells were left out of the naive CD8 fraction, which was CD45RO-negative and positively selected for CCR7. Libraries were prepared by immunoSEQ multiplex PCR; TCRdb keeps only in-frame clonotypes and omits some of them. The sample lists roughly 2,000,000 clones, approximately 94% occurring once. Source material: naive CD8+ T cells sorted from blood. Receptors originate from a man in his late teens or twenties in good health.

V gene TRBV4-1 combines with J gene TRBJ2-3; the match to TRBD2 covers 8 bases. Germline V CDR1 and CDR2: MGHRA, YSYEKL. Germline trimming cut 3 bases from V and 6 bases from J; bases unmatched to any gene: 14. The CDR3 contains 17 residues. CDR3 region: CASSQPPAVAGSDTQYF. The DNA of the CDR3 is TGCGCCAGCAGCCAGCCCCCGGCGGTAGCGGGGTCGGATACGCAGTATTTT.

J is TRBJ1-1 and V is TRBV5-1, with D possibly being TRBD1 (5 bases). V was clipped by 4 bases and J by 6 bases, with 13 bases between them. The CDR3 sequence is 13 residues long. In germline, CDR1 is SGHRS, CDR2 YFSETQ. The CDR3 here is CASSLEGKPEAFF. In DNA, the CDR3 is TGCGCCAGCAGCCTTGAGGGGAAGCCTGAAGCTTTCTTT.

The CDR3 nucleotides read TGTGCCAGCAGTTTCCTAGGAGATGAGGGAGAGACCCAGTACTTC. As protein: CASSFLGDEGETQYF. The genes are TRBV6-5 and TRBJ2-5; a weak D match, TRBD2 (5 bases). Germline V gene sequence: CDR1 MNHEY, CDR2 SVGAGI. With 4 bases removed from V and 4 bases from J, the gap between germline ends came to 16 bases. The CDR3 loop spans 15 amino acids.

This rearrangement joins TRBV6-1 to TRBJ2-6; the D is unclear. V lost 7 bases to trimming and J lost 2 bases, with 0 bases between them. The CDR3 totals 11 residues. Per the germline V gene, CDR1 is MNHNS and CDR2 is SASEGT. The CDR3 is CASTGANVLTF. CDR3 coding DNA: TGTGCCAGCACTGGGGCCAACGTCCTGACTTTC.

The chain uses TRBV6-5 and TRBJ2-2, with no clear D. Looked up from germline, CDR1 is MNHEY and CDR2 is SVGAGI. V lost 11 bases and J lost 7, with 17 bases in between. The CDR3 runs 13 residues. The CDR3 region has the DNA TGTGCCGCATCCTGGGATCCGAACGGGGAGCTGTTTTTT. Translating gives CAASWDPNGELFF.

This sequence joins TRBV23-1 and TRBJ2-4, with D uncertain. TRBV23-1 is recorded as an ORF, its role being uncertain. V dropped 2 bases and J dropped 9 bases, with 2 bases sitting between them. CDR3 length equals 10 residues. CDR3 sequence reads: CASSQGIQYF. The CDR3 DNA reads as TGCGCCAGCAGTCAAGGCATTCAGTACTTC.

The sample holds one count of this clone. The chain is built from TRBV7-2 and TRBJ1-4; D might be TRBD1 (5 bases). The germline gives CDR1 SGHTA, CDR2 FQGNSA. V was clipped by 5 bases and J by 2 bases, with 15 bases between them. The CDR3 is 16 amino acids. As DNA, the CDR3 is TGTGCCAGCAGCCTATATGGGGGGGTTACTAATGAAAAACTGTTTTTT. As protein: CASSLYGGVTNEKLFF.

In this sample, this clone turned up once. This chain links TRBV29-1 with TRBJ2-7; 11 bases line up with TRBD2. V shed 1 base, J shed 2 bases, and the junction held 7 bases outside the gene matches. The CDR3 sequence is 16 residues long. CDR1 SQVTM and CDR2 ANQGSEA come from the germline V gene. The CDR3 loop is CSVEAVSGRDPYEQYF. In nucleotides, the CDR3 is TGCAGCGTTGAAGCTGTTAGCGGGAGGGATCCCTACGAGCAGTACTTC.

The chain joins TRBV19 to TRBJ2-7; a weak D match, TRBD2 (5 bases). Trimming took off 6 bases at V and 2 bases at J, with 11 bases between the two ends. This CDR3 has 13 residues. Looked up from germline, CDR1 is LNHDA and CDR2 is SQIVND (reference sequence). CDR3: CASSPRAAYEQYF. In DNA, the CDR3 is TGTGCCAGTAGCCCGCGGGCGGCCTACGAGCAGTACTTC.

The rearrangement links TRBV2 to TRBJ1-5; D is undetermined. V shed 9 bases and J shed 0 bases, with 12 bases lying between them. CDR1 and CDR2 from the germline V gene are SNHLY and FYNNEI. This CDR3 is built from 14 residues. The CDR3 sequence is CASQDDYSNQPQHF. The CDR3 coding sequence is TGTGCCAGTCAAGACGATTATAGCAATCAGCCCCAGCATTTT.

The chain couples TRBV29-1 to TRBJ2-7; the match to TRBD1 covers 8 bases. CDR3 length: 13 amino acids. The V gene end was trimmed by 2 bases and the J gene end by 2 bases; junction bases not matched to a gene: 2. Germline V gene sequence: CDR1 SQVTM, CDR2 ANQGSEA. CDR3 bases: TGCAGCGTTGAAACGGACAGGGCCTACGAGCAGTACTTC. It yields the protein CSVETDRAYEQYF.

The chain has TRBV4-3 and TRBJ2-7, with 13 bases identical to TRBD2. With V trimmed by 5 bases and J by 4 bases, 5 bases remained unmatched. The germline gives CDR1 LGHNA, CDR2 YSLEER. CDR3 length: 15 amino acids. This CDR3 reads CASSFGTSGDYEQYF. In DNA form, the CDR3 reads TGCGCCAGCAGCTTCGGGACTAGCGGGGATTACGAGCAGTACTTC.

The genes are TRBV7-6 and TRBJ1-2, with a tentative D call TRBD1 (5 bases). The germline CDR1 and CDR2 sequences are SGHVS and FNYEAQ. The CDR3 spans 14 residues. Trimming took off 0 bases at V and 4 bases at J, with 9 bases between the two ends. CDR3 in DNA: TGTGCCAGCAGCTTAGCGGCGGGGACCTATGGCTACACCTTC. This sequence encodes CASSLAAGTYGYTF.

This clone is a singleton in its sample. The chain employs TRBV7-9 and TRBJ1-1; TRBD1 matches at 10 bases. The CDR3 has 16 residues. The V segment lost 3 bases and the J segment 1 base; nucleotides outside the gene matches: 5. Germline CDR1 and CDR2: SEHNR and FQNEAQ (reference sequence). This CDR3 is CASSLPGQGKNTEAFF. The CDR3 DNA reads TGTGCCAGCAGCTTGCCGGGACAGGGGAAGAACACTGAAGCTTTCTTT.

In its sample, this clone was seen once. The rearrangement joins TRBV15 to TRBJ2-3, with 10 bases that match TRBD1. The CDR3 contains 14 residues. Trimming took 4 bases from V and 5 from J; bases not matched to a gene: 3. Germline CDR1 is LNHNV and CDR2 is YYDKDF (reference sequence). The CDR3 loop is CATSTGQGIDTQYF. CDR3 in DNA: TGTGCCACCAGCACGGGACAGGGGATAGATACGCAGTATTTT.